Listed below are T cell receptor beta chains from one sample, sequenced in a study of HIV-infected patients and healthy controls. TCRdb re-called the 5' RACE reads with MiXCR, one entry per CDR3 protein. The table records roughly 9,700 distinct CDR3 sequences, roughly 8% of them present only once. The sequencing input was blood. The receptors stem from an adult in good health. The CDR3 runs from the conserved cysteine through the conserved F or W. D genes are given only for firm matches. Clone size is given for some rows only: seen once, a few or many times, or a class if the clone is expanded.

d_call: TRBD1
clone_size: medium-sized
v_call: TRBV29-1
j_call: TRBJ2-3
cdr3_aa: CSVGGTGGGTDTQYF
cdr3_nt: TGCAGCGTTGGCGGGACAGGAGGGGGCACAGATACGCAGTATTTT

d_call: -
clone_size: -
v_call: TRBV20-1
j_call: TRBJ2-1
cdr3_aa: CSARGPGDYNEQFF
cdr3_nt: TGCAGTGCTAGAGGCCCGGGGGACTACAATGAGCAGTTCTTC

d_call: -
clone_size: many
v_call: TRBV7-2
j_call: TRBJ1-1
cdr3_aa: CASSSGQLNTEAFF
cdr3_nt: TGTGCCAGCAGCTCTGGACAGTTGAACACTGAAGCTTTCTTT

d_call: -
clone_size: many
v_call: TRBV20-1
j_call: TRBJ1-2
cdr3_aa: CSQGYGYTF
cdr3_nt: TGCAGCCAGGGCTATGGCTACACCTTC

d_call: -
clone_size: medium-sized
v_call: TRBV6-1
j_call: TRBJ1-6
cdr3_aa: CASSEPVTVPNSPLHF
cdr3_nt: TGTGCCAGCAGTGAACCGGTGACAGTACCGAATTCACCCCTCCACTTT

d_call: -
clone_size: medium-sized
v_call: TRBV3-1
j_call: TRBJ2-3
cdr3_aa: CASSQDAYRTSTDTQYF
cdr3_nt: TGTGCCAGCAGCCAAGATGCCTACCGAACTAGCACAGATACGCAGTATTTT

d_call: -
clone_size: -
v_call: TRBV20-1
j_call: TRBJ2-3
cdr3_aa: CSARPRLSSTDTQYF
cdr3_nt: TGCAGTGCCCGACCCCGGCTCTCTAGCACAGATACGCAGTATTTT

d_call: -
clone_size: medium-sized
v_call: TRBV6-6
j_call: TRBJ1-1
cdr3_aa: CASSYSGRMNTEAFF
cdr3_nt: TGTGCCAGCAGTTACTCAGGGCGCATGAACACTGAAGCTTTCTTT

d_call: -
clone_size: many
v_call: TRBV6-6
j_call: TRBJ1-3
cdr3_aa: CASRLNRGNTIYF
cdr3_nt: TGTGCCAGCAGGTTGAACAGGGGAAACACCATATATTTT

d_call: -
clone_size: many
v_call: TRBV5-1
j_call: TRBJ2-3
cdr3_aa: CASSLGPTDTQYF
cdr3_nt: TGCGCCAGCAGCCTAGGACCTACAGATACGCAGTATTTT

d_call: -
clone_size: many
v_call: TRBV5-6
j_call: TRBJ1-6
cdr3_aa: CASSLPWGNSPLHF
cdr3_nt: TGTGCCAGCAGCTTGCCATGGGGTAATTCACCCCTCCACTTT

d_call: -
clone_size: medium-sized
v_call: TRBV6-1
j_call: TRBJ1-1
cdr3_aa: CASNGRLNTEAFF
cdr3_nt: TGTGCCAGCAACGGACGGCTGAACACTGAAGCTTTCTTT

d_call: TRBD1
clone_size: medium-sized
v_call: TRBV19
j_call: TRBJ1-5
cdr3_aa: CATLKTDREYPNRRQPQHF
cdr3_nt: TGTGCCACCCTCAAGACGGACAGGGAATACCCCAATCGTAGGCAGCCCCAGCATTTT

d_call: -
clone_size: many
v_call: TRBV29-1
j_call: TRBJ2-7
cdr3_aa: CSVGAGAYEQYF
cdr3_nt: TGCAGCGTTGGAGCAGGGGCCTACGAGCAGTACTTC

d_call: -
clone_size: many
v_call: TRBV5-4
j_call: TRBJ1-1
cdr3_aa: CASSLDPGKNTEAFF
cdr3_nt: TGTGCCAGCAGCTTGGATCCAGGGAAGAACACTGAAGCTTTCTTT

d_call: -
clone_size: many
v_call: TRBV4-1
j_call: TRBJ1-4
cdr3_aa: CASSQERDATNEKLFF
cdr3_nt: TGCGCCAGCAGCCAAGAGAGGGATGCAACTAATGAAAAACTGTTTTTT

d_call: -
clone_size: few
v_call: TRBV6-2/TRBV6-3
j_call: TRBJ1-1
cdr3_aa: CASSYRGNTEAFF
cdr3_nt: TGTGCCAGCAGTTACAGGGGGAACACTGAAGCTTTCTTT

d_call: -
clone_size: medium-sized
v_call: TRBV7-8
j_call: TRBJ1-1
cdr3_aa: CASSLRYDTTGGTEAFF
cdr3_nt: TGTGCCAGCAGCTTAAGATACGACACTACTGGGGGCACTGAAGCTTTCTTT

d_call: -
clone_size: few
v_call: TRBV5-1
j_call: TRBJ2-1
cdr3_aa: CASSLESTPYNEQFF
cdr3_nt: TGCGCCAGCAGCTTGGAGTCGACCCCCTACAATGAGCAGTTCTTC